The T cell receptor beta chain described here comes from a study of T cells in Graves' hyperthyroidism and ophthalmopathy. The overall study: Any treatment followed the collection of peripheral blood at initial diagnosis.

RNA transcripts were the template for amplifying TCR beta CDR3 regions. HTBI primers were used for first-round RT-PCR of the TCR CDR3. MiXCR, run by TCRdb on the multiplex PCR reads, gives a single entry per CDR3 protein. The sample includes more than 500,000 distinct CDR3 sequences, approximately 15% of them seen just once. This clonotype has at least ten counts. Its antigen is not identified. Study-level findings and limits: Ophthalmopathy was identified by the model a median about seven months ahead of onset. Among clonotypes expanded in thyroid above 0.001, most were also found in blood.

Active moderate-to-severe ophthalmopathy, Clinical Activity Score at least 3, NOSPECS at least 4, under 3 months' duration. This TCR was sampled from a woman aged 40 to 50 with Graves' ophthalmopathy. What was sequenced was blood.

As DNA, the CDR3 is TGTGCCAGCTCCCACTACCCATACGAGCAGTACTTC. It encodes CASSHYPYEQYF. The gene calls are TRBV6-5 and TRBJ2-7; D gene unclear. Germline loops: CDR1 MNHEY, CDR2 SVGAGI. CDR3 length: 12 residues. V lost 8 bases and J 4 bases, leaving 12 bases between the germline ends.